Listed below are T cell receptor beta chains from one sample, sequenced in a study of CD8 T cells in ankylosing spondylitis. TCRdb reanalysed the 5' RACE reads using MiXCR and keeps one entry per CDR3 protein. This table has around 220,000 distinct CDR3 sequences, over 9.5% appearing once. What was sequenced was blood, either unsorted or a sorted T cell fraction (not recorded which). These TCRs come from a male donor with ankylosing spondylitis or in good health (not recorded which). CDR3s include the opening cysteine and the closing phenylalanine or tryptophan. Each record gives: V gene, clone size, J gene, D gene, CDR3 protein, CDR3 DNA. D genes are given only for firm matches. Part of the rows lack a size; the others show once, few, many or a class for expanded clones.

v_call: TRBV11-2
clone_size: few
j_call: TRBJ2-4
d_call: TRBD2
cdr3_aa: CASSLDLAGGPGIQYF
cdr3_nt: TGTGCCAGCAGCTTAGATCTAGCGGGGGGGCCTGGCATTCAGTACTTC

v_call: TRBV19
clone_size: few
j_call: TRBJ2-7
d_call: NA
cdr3_aa: CATTEGVGPYEQYF
cdr3_nt: TGTGCCACAACCGAAGGGGTAGGGCCCTACGAGCAGTACTTC

v_call: TRBV12-3/TRBV12-4
clone_size: many
j_call: TRBJ1-5
d_call: NA
cdr3_aa: CASSSFSNQPQHF
cdr3_nt: TGTGCCAGCAGCTCTTTTAGCAATCAGCCCCAGCATTTT

v_call: TRBV9
clone_size: NA
j_call: TRBJ2-7
d_call: NA
cdr3_aa: CASSGAGTRVGEQYF
cdr3_nt: TGTGCCAGCAGCGGCGCCGGGACAAGGGTTGGAGAGCAGTACTTC

v_call: TRBV7-9
clone_size: NA
j_call: TRBJ2-1
d_call: TRBD2
cdr3_aa: CASSNLAGGGSYNEQFF
cdr3_nt: TGTGCCAGCAGCAACCTAGCGGGGGGGGGCTCCTACAATGAGCAGTTCTTC

v_call: TRBV7-2
clone_size: many
j_call: TRBJ2-3
d_call: NA
cdr3_aa: CASSSILGTPSTDTQYF
cdr3_nt: TGTGCCAGCAGCTCGATACTAGGGACCCCTAGCACAGATACGCAGTATTTT

v_call: TRBV5-1
clone_size: many
j_call: TRBJ2-1
d_call: NA
cdr3_aa: CASSLGWGDNEQFF
cdr3_nt: TGCGCCAGCAGCTTGGGGTGGGGGGACAATGAGCAGTTCTTC

v_call: TRBV5-1
clone_size: many
j_call: TRBJ2-2
d_call: TRBD1
cdr3_aa: CASNPDRGTGELFF
cdr3_nt: TGCGCCAGCAACCCTGACAGGGGAACCGGGGAGCTGTTTTTT

v_call: TRBV3-1
clone_size: many
j_call: TRBJ1-1
d_call: NA
cdr3_aa: CASSLTRTLNTEAFF
cdr3_nt: TGTGCCAGCAGCCTGACCAGAACCTTGAACACTGAAGCTTTCTTT

v_call: TRBV14
clone_size: few
j_call: TRBJ2-2
d_call: TRBD2
cdr3_aa: CASSHVYLAGETGELFF
cdr3_nt: TGTGCCAGCAGCCACGTCTATCTAGCGGGGGAAACCGGGGAGCTGTTTTTT

v_call: TRBV12-3/TRBV12-4
clone_size: many
j_call: TRBJ2-3
d_call: NA
cdr3_aa: CASSLVGGPRDTQYF
cdr3_nt: TGTGCCAGCAGTTTAGTGGGGGGGCCTAGAGATACGCAGTATTTT

v_call: TRBV28
clone_size: once
j_call: TRBJ1-1
d_call: NA
cdr3_aa: CASSRTRVTEAFF
cdr3_nt: TGTGCCAGCAGTCGAACGAGGGTCACTGAAGCTTTCTTT

v_call: TRBV5-1
clone_size: few
j_call: TRBJ1-3
d_call: NA
cdr3_aa: CASSRGGPEGNTIYF
cdr3_nt: TGCGCCAGCAGCAGGGGAGGGCCGGAGGGAAACACCATATATTTT

v_call: TRBV15
clone_size: many
j_call: TRBJ2-5
d_call: NA
cdr3_aa: CATSRGTATQETQYF
cdr3_nt: TGTGCCACCAGCAGAGGGACAGCCACGCAAGAGACCCAGTACTTC

v_call: TRBV27
clone_size: NA
j_call: TRBJ1-2
d_call: TRBD1
cdr3_aa: CASRPGRRGLLLANYGYTF
cdr3_nt: TGTGCCAGCAGACCTGGAAGGAGGGGGCTTCTCTTAGCTAACTATGGCTACACCTTC

v_call: TRBV4-2
clone_size: NA
j_call: TRBJ1-5
d_call: NA
cdr3_aa: CASSQDGQGYNQPQHF
cdr3_nt: TGTGCCAGCAGCCAAGATGGCCAGGGTTACAATCAGCCCCAGCATTTT

v_call: TRBV3-1
clone_size: few
j_call: TRBJ1-2
d_call: NA
cdr3_aa: CASSQVDRSFGYTF
cdr3_nt: TGTGCCAGCAGCCAAGTTGACAGGAGCTTTGGCTACACCTTC

v_call: TRBV12-3/TRBV12-4
clone_size: few
j_call: TRBJ1-2
d_call: NA
cdr3_aa: CASSFGTPKGYTF
cdr3_nt: TGTGCCAGCAGTTTTGGGACCCCAAAAGGCTACACCTTC

v_call: TRBV3-1
clone_size: many
j_call: TRBJ2-2
d_call: TRBD2
cdr3_aa: CASRSVAGADTGELFF
cdr3_nt: TGTGCCAGCAGGTCGGTAGCGGGGGCGGACACCGGGGAGCTGTTTTTT

v_call: TRBV7-9
clone_size: many
j_call: TRBJ2-3
d_call: NA
cdr3_aa: CASTTSPRTQYF
cdr3_nt: TGTGCCAGCACCACAAGTCCGAGAACGCAGTATTTT

v_call: TRBV12-3/TRBV12-4
clone_size: many
j_call: TRBJ2-1
d_call: NA
cdr3_aa: CASSQTRPTYNEQFF
cdr3_nt: TGTGCCAGCAGTCAGACTAGGCCGACCTACAATGAGCAGTTCTTC

v_call: TRBV4-2
clone_size: many
j_call: TRBJ2-2
d_call: TRBD2
cdr3_aa: CASSQEAGATNTGELFF
cdr3_nt: TGTGCCAGCAGCCAGGAAGCGGGGGCCACGAACACCGGGGAGCTGTTTTTT

v_call: TRBV7-2
clone_size: many
j_call: TRBJ2-7
d_call: NA
cdr3_aa: CASSPSQGYTYEQYF
cdr3_nt: TGTGCCAGCAGCCCATCTCAGGGTTATACCTACGAGCAGTACTTC

v_call: TRBV15
clone_size: many
j_call: TRBJ2-2
d_call: TRBD1
cdr3_aa: CATSRVRDRGLIESGELFF
cdr3_nt: TGTGCCACCAGCAGAGTTCGGGACAGGGGGCTAATCGAGTCCGGGGAGCTGTTTTTT

v_call: TRBV5-1
clone_size: many
j_call: TRBJ2-1
d_call: NA
cdr3_aa: CASSQRQGNGRAHNEQFF
cdr3_nt: TGCGCCAGCAGCCAAAGGCAGGGGAATGGGAGGGCACACAATGAGCAGTTCTTC

v_call: TRBV5-1
clone_size: NA
j_call: TRBJ2-7
d_call: NA
cdr3_aa: CASSLRSVGEQYF
cdr3_nt: TGCGCCAGCAGCTTGAGATCTGTGGGTGAGCAGTACTTC

v_call: TRBV12-3/TRBV12-4
clone_size: few
j_call: TRBJ2-5
d_call: TRBD1
cdr3_aa: CASSRTGKTQYF
cdr3_nt: TGTGCCAGCAGCAGGACAGGGAAGACCCAGTACTTC

v_call: TRBV7-2
clone_size: NA
j_call: TRBJ1-5
d_call: NA
cdr3_aa: CASSLARDGQPQHF
cdr3_nt: TGTGCCAGCAGCTTAGCCAGGGATGGGCAGCCCCAGCATTTT

v_call: TRBV13
clone_size: once
j_call: TRBJ1-4
d_call: NA
cdr3_aa: CASSVTGPNEKLFF
cdr3_nt: TGTGCCAGCAGCGTGACAGGCCCGAATGAAAAACTGTTTTTT

v_call: TRBV5-1
clone_size: NA
j_call: TRBJ2-3
d_call: NA
cdr3_aa: CASSSRGVDAGDTQYF
cdr3_nt: TGCGCCAGCAGCTCGCGGGGTGTGGATGCTGGAGATACGCAGTATTTT

v_call: TRBV20-1
clone_size: many
j_call: TRBJ2-3
d_call: TRBD1
cdr3_aa: CSARAIGTGGQDTQYF
cdr3_nt: TGCAGTGCTAGAGCCATCGGGACAGGGGGCCAGGATACGCAGTATTTT

v_call: TRBV20-1
clone_size: few
j_call: TRBJ1-5
d_call: NA
cdr3_aa: CSASDLNRVYSNQPQHF
cdr3_nt: TGCAGTGCTAGCGATCTAAACAGGGTTTATAGCAATCAGCCCCAGCATTTT

v_call: TRBV28
clone_size: many
j_call: TRBJ2-2
d_call: NA
cdr3_aa: CASSWAGTRGGGELFF
cdr3_nt: TGTGCCAGCAGTTGGGCCGGGACTCGAGGAGGCGGGGAGCTGTTTTTT

v_call: TRBV27
clone_size: many
j_call: TRBJ1-2
d_call: TRBD1
cdr3_aa: CASSKQGAGYGYTF
cdr3_nt: TGTGCCAGCAGTAAACAGGGGGCTGGATATGGCTACACCTTC

v_call: TRBV27
clone_size: many
j_call: TRBJ1-1
d_call: TRBD1
cdr3_aa: CASRITGGGSEAFF
cdr3_nt: TGTGCCAGCAGAATCACAGGGGGCGGTTCTGAAGCTTTCTTT

v_call: TRBV10-3
clone_size: NA
j_call: TRBJ1-2
d_call: NA
cdr3_aa: CAISPRDSREVNYGYTF
cdr3_nt: TGTGCCATCAGCCCCCGGGACTCCCGAGAGGTTAACTATGGCTACACCTTC

v_call: TRBV20-1
clone_size: many
j_call: TRBJ1-2
d_call: TRBD1
cdr3_aa: CSATRGQGYGYTF
cdr3_nt: TGCAGTGCTACCAGGGGGCAGGGCTATGGCTACACCTTC

v_call: TRBV2
clone_size: NA
j_call: TRBJ1-5
d_call: NA
cdr3_aa: CASKEGGMGPQHF
cdr3_nt: TGTGCCAGCAAGGAGGGTGGGATGGGGCCCCAGCATTTT

v_call: TRBV5-1
clone_size: few
j_call: TRBJ2-5
d_call: NA
cdr3_aa: CASSWQETQYF
cdr3_nt: TGCGCCAGCAGCTGGCAAGAGACCCAGTACTTC

v_call: TRBV18
clone_size: few
j_call: TRBJ2-1
d_call: TRBD2
cdr3_aa: CASSPGLAAPYNEQFF
cdr3_nt: TGTGCCAGCTCACCGGGACTAGCGGCCCCCTACAATGAGCAGTTCTTC

v_call: TRBV20-1
clone_size: many
j_call: TRBJ2-7
d_call: TRBD2
cdr3_aa: CSAGLPSGVGEQYF
cdr3_nt: TGCAGTGCTGGGTTGCCTAGCGGGGTTGGCGAGCAGTACTTC

v_call: TRBV20-1
clone_size: NA
j_call: TRBJ1-4
d_call: TRBD1
cdr3_aa: CSARGQPSNEKLFF
cdr3_nt: TGCAGTGCTAGGGGACAGCCTTCTAATGAAAAACTGTTTTTT

v_call: TRBV3-1
clone_size: many
j_call: TRBJ1-1
d_call: NA
cdr3_aa: CASTHGVTTEAFF
cdr3_nt: TGTGCCAGCACCCATGGGGTAACGACTGAAGCTTTCTTT

v_call: TRBV4-2
clone_size: many
j_call: TRBJ2-6
d_call: TRBD1
cdr3_aa: CASSQERRQGSGANVLTF
cdr3_nt: TGTGCCAGCAGCCAAGAGAGGCGACAGGGATCTGGGGCCAACGTCCTGACTTTC

v_call: TRBV15
clone_size: NA
j_call: TRBJ2-2
d_call: NA
cdr3_aa: CATSRDRAATNTGELFF
cdr3_nt: TGTGCCACCAGCAGAGATCGGGCGGCAACGAACACCGGGGAGCTGTTTTTT

v_call: TRBV5-1
clone_size: many
j_call: TRBJ1-1
d_call: TRBD1
cdr3_aa: CASSLPGQGNTEAFF
cdr3_nt: TGCGCCAGCAGCTTGCCGGGACAGGGCAACACTGAAGCTTTCTTT

v_call: TRBV28
clone_size: NA
j_call: TRBJ2-3
d_call: NA
cdr3_aa: CASTVSLDTQYF
cdr3_nt: TGTGCCAGCACGGTCTCACTGGATACGCAGTATTTT

v_call: TRBV18
clone_size: many
j_call: TRBJ1-5
d_call: TRBD1
cdr3_aa: CASSPSPGGDQPQHF
cdr3_nt: TGTGCCAGCTCACCAAGCCCAGGGGGCGATCAGCCCCAGCATTTT

v_call: TRBV10-3
clone_size: many
j_call: TRBJ1-2
d_call: TRBD1
cdr3_aa: CAISESQGGFDGYTF
cdr3_nt: TGTGCCATCAGTGAGTCCCAGGGGGGATTTGATGGCTACACCTTC

v_call: TRBV11-2
clone_size: many
j_call: TRBJ1-1
d_call: NA
cdr3_aa: CASSLGIGTEAFF
cdr3_nt: TGTGCCAGCAGCTTAGGGATCGGGACTGAAGCTTTCTTT

v_call: TRBV7-9
clone_size: many
j_call: TRBJ2-1
d_call: TRBD1
cdr3_aa: CASSHGTGQYNEQFF
cdr3_nt: TGTGCCAGCAGCCACGGGACAGGGCAGTACAATGAGCAGTTCTTC

v_call: TRBV7-6
clone_size: few
j_call: TRBJ1-2
d_call: NA
cdr3_aa: CASSLGGEQLYGYTF
cdr3_nt: TGTGCCAGCAGCTTAGGAGGGGAACAACTCTATGGCTACACCTTC

v_call: TRBV11-2
clone_size: few
j_call: TRBJ2-1
d_call: TRBD2
cdr3_aa: CASSLLRTSGIIYNEQFF
cdr3_nt: TGTGCCAGCAGCTTACTTCGGACTAGCGGGATTATCTACAATGAGCAGTTCTTC

v_call: TRBV5-1
clone_size: many
j_call: TRBJ2-2
d_call: NA
cdr3_aa: CASSLTGPNTGELFF
cdr3_nt: TGCGCCAGCAGCTTGACTGGGCCGAACACCGGGGAGCTGTTTTTT

v_call: TRBV12-3/TRBV12-4
clone_size: many
j_call: TRBJ2-1
d_call: NA
cdr3_aa: CASSLSGRGNNEQFF
cdr3_nt: TGTGCCAGCAGTTTAAGCGGGCGGGGTAACAATGAGCAGTTCTTC